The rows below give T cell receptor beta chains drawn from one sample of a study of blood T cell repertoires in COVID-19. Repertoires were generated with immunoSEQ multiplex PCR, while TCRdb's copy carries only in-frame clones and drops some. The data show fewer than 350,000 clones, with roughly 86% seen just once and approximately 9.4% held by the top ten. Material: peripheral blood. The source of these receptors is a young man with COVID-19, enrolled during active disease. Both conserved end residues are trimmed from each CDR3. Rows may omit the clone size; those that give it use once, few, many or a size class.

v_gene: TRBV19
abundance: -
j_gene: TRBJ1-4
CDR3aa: ASSNPGAPNEKLF

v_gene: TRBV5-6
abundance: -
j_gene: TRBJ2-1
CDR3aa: ASSLEIGSGTVYNEQF

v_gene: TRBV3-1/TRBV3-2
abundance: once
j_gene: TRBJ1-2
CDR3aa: ASSQVQGAGGYT

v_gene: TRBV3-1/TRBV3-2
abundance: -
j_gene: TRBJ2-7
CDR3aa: ASSILGQPYEQY

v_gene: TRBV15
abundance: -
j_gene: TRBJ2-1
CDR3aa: ATSRGLAYNEQF

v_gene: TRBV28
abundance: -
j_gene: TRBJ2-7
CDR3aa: ASTIGGAFYEQY

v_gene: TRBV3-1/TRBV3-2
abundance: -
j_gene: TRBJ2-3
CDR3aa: ASSPGDSTQY

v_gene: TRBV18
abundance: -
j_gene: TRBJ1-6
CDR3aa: ASSPDWTEKLPLH

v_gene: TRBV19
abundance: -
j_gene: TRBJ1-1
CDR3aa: ASRLGLFPNTEAF

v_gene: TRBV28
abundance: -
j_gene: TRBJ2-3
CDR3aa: ASSPGTGVDTQY

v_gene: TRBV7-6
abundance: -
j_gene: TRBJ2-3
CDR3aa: ASSLAGTGLADTQY

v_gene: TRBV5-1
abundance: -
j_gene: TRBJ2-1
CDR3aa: ASSFGLGGDEQF

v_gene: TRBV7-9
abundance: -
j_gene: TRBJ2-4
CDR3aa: ASSPGQNPRY

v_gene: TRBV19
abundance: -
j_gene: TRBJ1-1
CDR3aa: ASSITGNTEAF

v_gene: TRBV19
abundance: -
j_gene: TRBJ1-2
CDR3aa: ASQHRGRGNYGYT

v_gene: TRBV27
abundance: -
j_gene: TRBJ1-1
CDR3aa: ASSLGGTLKPF

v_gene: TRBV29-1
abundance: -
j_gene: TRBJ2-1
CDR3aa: SVVVTSEQF

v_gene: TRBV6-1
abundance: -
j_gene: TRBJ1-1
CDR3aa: ASSEGSGWVTEAF

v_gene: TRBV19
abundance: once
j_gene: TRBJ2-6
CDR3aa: ASRDTLYSGANVLT